Below are 15 T cell receptor beta chains sequenced from a single sample in a study of low-dose radiotherapy and immunotherapy resistance in tumors. Time point meaning: before trial treatment. Primers targeting TRAV and TRBV primed first-strand cDNA, covering alpha and beta chains. A roughly 19-cycle PCR with a constant-region primer and V-primer adapter amplified TCRs. TCRdb used MiXCR to reprocess the reads, holding one entry per CDR3 protein. Counted here are about 89,000 distinct CDR3 sequences, 9.4% occurring once; the ten biggest clones make up around 0.97%. This sample comprised PBMCs, obtained before treatment. These receptors were collected from a male donor with prostate cancer.

This clonotype showed up many times. The chain has TRBV20-1 and TRBJ1-4, with 7 bases fitting TRBD1. V was clipped by 2 bases and J by 3 bases; unmatched bases: 0. The CDR3 is made up of 13 amino acids. Germline V gene lookup returns CDR1 DFQATT and CDR2 SNEGSKA (reference sequence). The CDR3 protein is CSARTGANEKLFF. Here the CDR3 DNA reads TGCAGTGCTAGAACAGGGGCTAATGAAAAACTGTTTTTT.

There are many counts of this clonotype. The chain employs TRBV28 and TRBJ2-5; no clear D gene. Trimming left V 3 bases short and J 2 bases short, with 13 bases between. In germline, CDR1 is MDHEN, CDR2 SYDVKM. The CDR3 has 15 residues. The CDR3 here is CASSFTAGWQETQYF. CDR3 DNA sequence: TGTGCCAGCAGTTTCACGGCCGGGTGGCAAGAGACCCAGTACTTC.

This clonotype has ten or more counts. The chain combines TRBV28 with TRBJ2-2, with D unresolved. The V gene's germline CDR1 is MDHEN and CDR2 SYDVKM. The V end was cut by 9 bases, the J end by 0 bases, with 17 bases between. This CDR3 comprises 16 residues. This chain's CDR3 is CASQDLGTTNTGELFF. The CDR3 DNA is TGTGCCAGTCAGGATCTCGGCACTACGAACACCGGGGAGCTGTTTTTT. Looking up the rest from reference TRBV28 and TRBJ2-2 gives the full variable domain: DVKVTQSSRYLVKRTGEKVFLECVQDMDHENMFWYRQDPGLGLRLIYFSYDVKMKEKGDIPEGYSVSREKKERFSLILESASTNQTSMYLCASQDLGTTNTGELFFGEGSRLTVL.

This clonotype has a count of ten or more. V is TRBV28 and J is TRBJ1-3; D gene ambiguous. CDR1 is MDHEN, CDR2 SYDVKM, per germline. The CDR3 length is 16 residues. Trimming stripped 2 bases from V and 0 bases from J, with 11 bases between. CDR3 nucleotide sequence: TGTGCCAGCAGTTTAGGGCTGACTCTCTCTGGAAACACCATATATTTT. This codes for CASSLGLTLSGNTIYF.

This clonotype was counted at least ten times. This chain connects TRBV7-3 to TRBJ2-1; 13 nucleotides line up with TRBD2. The V and J ends lost 4 bases and 2 bases, in that order; junction bases with no gene match: 2. The CDR3 is made up of 16 amino acids. CDR1 and CDR2 (germline): SGHTA, FQGTGA. The CDR3 DNA sequence: TGTGCCAGCAGCTCGACTAGCGGGGGGACCTACAATGAGCAGTTCTTC. Its protein is CASSSTSGGTYNEQFF. The complete variable domain, with remaining parts taken from reference TRBV7-3 and TRBJ2-1, reads GAGVSQTPSNKVTEKGKYVELRCDPISGHTALYWYRQSLGQGPEFLIYFQGTGAADDSGLPNDRFFAVRPEGSVSTLKIQRTERGDSAVYLCASSSTSGGTYNEQFFGPGTRLTVL.

This clonotype showed up many times. A read error may produce the germline difference seen at one junction end. The J gene is TRBJ2-3, the V gene TRBV20-1; D may correspond to TRBD1 or TRBD2 (5 bases each). The CDR3 totals 17 residues. Germline-derived CDR1 and CDR2 are DFQATT and SNEGSKA (reference sequence). CDR3 protein: CIARDGDLQKYTDTQYF. In DNA form, the CDR3 reads TGCATTGCTAGAGATGGGGACCTCCAAAAATACACAGATACGCAGTATTTT.

This clonotype was observed many times. The chain is built from TRBV6-2 or TRBV6-3 and TRBJ2-3; TRBD2 might be the D (6 bases). The CDR3 covers 14 residues. Trimming cost V 5 bases and J 4 bases, with 13 bases left between them. Germline assignment: CDR1 MNHEY and CDR2 SVGEGT. The CDR3 is CASSESGPPDTQYF. The CDR3 DNA follows: TGTGCCAGCAGTGAGAGCGGGCCCCCAGATACGCAGTATTTT.

This clonotype was counted many times. This rearrangement joins TRBV4-2 to TRBJ2-5; the match to TRBD2 covers 9 bases. The CDR3 length is 17 residues. Germline trimming cut 1 base from V and 4 bases from J; bases unmatched to any gene: 10. The V gene's germline CDR1 is LGHNA and CDR2 YNFKEQ. The CDR3 loop reads CASSQGTVLAGRETQYF. The CDR3 DNA is TGTGCCAGCAGCCAAGGAACGGTGCTAGCGGGAAGAGAGACCCAGTACTTC.

This clonotype has at least ten counts. V and J are TRBV5-5 and TRBJ1-1; D gene ambiguous. V gave up 0 bases and J gave up 1 base, with 10 bases separating them. The germline V gene encodes CDR1 SGHKS and CDR2 YYEKEE (reference sequence). The CDR3 covers 15 residues. CDR3 sequence reads: CASSLASGWNTEAFF. In DNA, the CDR3 is TGTGCCAGCAGCTTGGCTTCGGGTTGGAACACTGAAGCTTTCTTT.

This clonotype was seen only a few times. The rearrangement links TRBV4-3 to TRBJ1-6; TRBD1 is a possible D gene (5 bases). V gave up 0 bases and J gave up 10 bases, with 19 bases separating them. The CDR3 loop spans 17 amino acids. Germline V lookup: CDR1 LGHNA, CDR2 YSLEER. The CDR3 nucleotides are TGCGCCAGCAGCCAAGATCCAGGGAGACAAAATAGGTCACCCCTCCACTTT. Protein: CASSQDPGRQNRSPLHF.

This clonotype showed up many times. This chain connects TRBV3-1 to TRBJ1-3; maybe TRBD1 (5 bases). Germline V gene sequence: CDR1 LGHDT, CDR2 YNNKEL (reference sequence). V lost 3 bases and J 2 bases, leaving 8 bases between the germline ends. This CDR3 region has 14 residues. The CDR3 sequence: CASSHQGPGNTIYF. The CDR3 nucleotides read TGTGCCAGCAGCCATCAGGGACCTGGAAACACCATATATTTT.

This clonotype appeared many times. In DNA, the CDR3 is TGTGCCAGCAGTTTAAGGCGGGAAAAGTTGGTGAACTACAATGAGCAGTTCTTC. Protein product: CASSLRREKLVNYNEQFF. V gene TRBV28 combines with J gene TRBJ2-1; D perhaps matches TRBD2 (6 bases). V shed 2 bases and J shed 3 bases, with 20 bases lying between them. Germline V gives CDR1 MDHEN, CDR2 SYDVKM. The CDR3 extends over 18 amino acids.

This clonotype was detected many times. No conserved phenylalanine or tryptophan ends this CDR3, so it is likely a read error. Because the CDR3's place on the DNA is in doubt, the DNA is left out and the CDR3 is given as listed by TCRdb. V and J are TRBV7-9 and TRBJ2-3; TRBD2, the D gene given by the table, was not confirmed from the DNA. In germline, CDR1 is SEHNR, CDR2 FQNEAQ (reference sequence). The CDR3 is made up of 16 amino acids, end residues included. The CDR3 is CASSLDAPLAGGPKVV.

This clonotype was observed many times. The V and J genes are TRBV4-2 and TRBJ2-1, with 9 positions matching TRBD2. The ends lost 0 bases at V and 7 bases at J; junction bases unmatched: 4. Germline assignment: CDR1 LGHNA and CDR2 YNFKEQ. This CDR3 has 15 residues. CDR3 DNA: TGTGCCAGCAGCCAAGATAGCGGGAGTTGGAATGAGCAGTTCTTC. Protein: CASSQDSGSWNEQFF.

This clonotype was detected ten times or more. The gene calls are TRBV5-4 and TRBJ2-7; D is perhaps TRBD1 (5 bases). This CDR3 contains 16 residues. Per the germline V gene, CDR1 is SGHNT and CDR2 is YYREEE (reference sequence). With 3 bases removed from V and 1 base from J, the gap between germline ends came to 17 bases. The CDR3 coding sequence is TGTGCCAGCAGCTCAAACGCGGACACGGCATCCTACGAGCAGTACTTC. Its protein product is CASSSNADTASYEQYF.